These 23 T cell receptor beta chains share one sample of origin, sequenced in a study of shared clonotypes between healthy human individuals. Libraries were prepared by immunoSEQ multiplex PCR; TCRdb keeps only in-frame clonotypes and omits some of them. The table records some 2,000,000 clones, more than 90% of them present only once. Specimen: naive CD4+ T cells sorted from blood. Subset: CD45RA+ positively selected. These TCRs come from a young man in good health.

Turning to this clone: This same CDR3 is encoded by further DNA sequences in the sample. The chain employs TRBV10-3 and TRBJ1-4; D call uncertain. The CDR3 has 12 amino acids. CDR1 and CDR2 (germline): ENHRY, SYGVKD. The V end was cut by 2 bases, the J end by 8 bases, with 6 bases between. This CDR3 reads CAISEINEKLFF. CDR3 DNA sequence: TGTGCCATCAGTGAGATAAACGAAAAACTGTTTTTT.

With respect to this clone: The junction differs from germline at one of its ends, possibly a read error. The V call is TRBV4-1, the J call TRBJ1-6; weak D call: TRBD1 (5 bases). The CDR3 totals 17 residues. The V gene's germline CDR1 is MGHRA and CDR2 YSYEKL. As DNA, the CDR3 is TGCGCCAGCGGCCAAGATATGCGGTTGGCAGGGAATTCACCCCTCCACTTT. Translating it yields CASGQDMRLAGNSPLHF.

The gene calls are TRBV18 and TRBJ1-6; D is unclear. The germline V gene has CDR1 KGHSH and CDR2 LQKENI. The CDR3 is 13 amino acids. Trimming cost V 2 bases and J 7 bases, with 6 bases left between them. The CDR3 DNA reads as TGTGCCAGCTCACCATCGGAAAATTCACCCCTCCACTTT. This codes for CASSPSENSPLHF.

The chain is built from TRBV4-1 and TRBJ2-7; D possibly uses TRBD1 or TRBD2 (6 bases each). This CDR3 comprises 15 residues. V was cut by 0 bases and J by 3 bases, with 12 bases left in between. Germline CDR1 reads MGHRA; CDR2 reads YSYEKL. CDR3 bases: TGCGCCAGCAGCCAAGACACAGGGAGGTACTACGAGCAGTACTTC. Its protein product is CASSQDTGRYYEQYF.

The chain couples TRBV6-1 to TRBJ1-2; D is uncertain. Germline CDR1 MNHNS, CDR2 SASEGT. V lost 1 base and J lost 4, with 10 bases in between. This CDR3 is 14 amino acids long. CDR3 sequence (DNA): TGTGCCAGCAGTGAAGTAGCCCAACTCTATGGCTACACCTTC. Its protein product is CASSEVAQLYGYTF.

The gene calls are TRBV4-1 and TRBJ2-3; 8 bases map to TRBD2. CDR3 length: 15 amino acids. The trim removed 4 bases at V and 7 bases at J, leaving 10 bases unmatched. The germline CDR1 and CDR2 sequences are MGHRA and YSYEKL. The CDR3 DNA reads TGCGCCAGCAGCCTCATCGGACTAGCAGTTAATACGCAGTATTTT. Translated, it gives CASSLIGLAVNTQYF.

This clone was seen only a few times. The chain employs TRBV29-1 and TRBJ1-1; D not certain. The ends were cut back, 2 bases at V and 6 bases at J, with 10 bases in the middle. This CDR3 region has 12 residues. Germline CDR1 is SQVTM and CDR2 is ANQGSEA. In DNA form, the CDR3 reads TGCAGCGTTGAAATAGGTTCGGCTGAAGCTTTCTTT. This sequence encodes CSVEIGSAEAFF.

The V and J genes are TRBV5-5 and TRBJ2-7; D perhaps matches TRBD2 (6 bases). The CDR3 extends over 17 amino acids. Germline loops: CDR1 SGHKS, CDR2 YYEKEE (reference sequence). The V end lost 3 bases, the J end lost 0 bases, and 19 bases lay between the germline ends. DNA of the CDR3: TGTGCCAGCAGCTCGGACTACGCAGGGAGAATCTCCTACGAGCAGTACTTC. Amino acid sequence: CASSSDYAGRISYEQYF. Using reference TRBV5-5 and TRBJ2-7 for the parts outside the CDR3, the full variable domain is DAGVTQSPTHLIKTRGQQVTLRCSPISGHKSVSWYQQVLGQGPQFIFQYYEKEERGRGNFPDRFSARQFPNYSSELNVNALLLGDSALYLCASSSDYAGRISYEQYFGPGTRLTVT.

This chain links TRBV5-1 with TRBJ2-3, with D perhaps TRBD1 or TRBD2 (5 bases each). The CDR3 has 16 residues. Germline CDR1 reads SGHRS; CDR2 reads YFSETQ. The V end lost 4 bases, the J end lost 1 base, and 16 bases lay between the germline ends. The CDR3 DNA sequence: TGCGCCAGCAGCCGTACCTCGACGGGGCGCACAGATACGCAGTATTTT. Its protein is CASSRTSTGRTDTQYF.

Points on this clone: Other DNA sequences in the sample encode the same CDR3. The CDR3 region has the DNA TGTGCCAGCAGCTTGGCAGGGAATCAGCCCCAGCATTTT. This sequence encodes CASSLAGNQPQHF. The rearrangement joins TRBV5-4 to TRBJ1-5; possible D gene TRBD1, 5 bases. Germline loops: CDR1 SGHNT, CDR2 YYREEE (reference sequence). Between the trimmed V and J ends, which lost 0 bases and 4 bases, there was a span of 5 bases. The CDR3 has 13 residues.

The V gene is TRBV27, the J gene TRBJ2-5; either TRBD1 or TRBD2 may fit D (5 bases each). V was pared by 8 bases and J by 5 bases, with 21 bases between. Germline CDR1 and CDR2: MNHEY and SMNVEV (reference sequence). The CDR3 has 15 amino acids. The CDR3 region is CASWKAGDPRETQYF. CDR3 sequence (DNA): TGTGCCAGCTGGAAGGCCGGGGACCCAAGGGAGACCCAGTACTTC.

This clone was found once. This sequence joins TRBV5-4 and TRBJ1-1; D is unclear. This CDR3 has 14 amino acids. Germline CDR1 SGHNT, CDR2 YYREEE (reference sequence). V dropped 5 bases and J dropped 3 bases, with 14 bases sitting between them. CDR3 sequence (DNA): TGTGCCAGCAGTAAAAGGGTCATCGACACTGAAGCTTTCTTT. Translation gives CASSKRVIDTEAFF.

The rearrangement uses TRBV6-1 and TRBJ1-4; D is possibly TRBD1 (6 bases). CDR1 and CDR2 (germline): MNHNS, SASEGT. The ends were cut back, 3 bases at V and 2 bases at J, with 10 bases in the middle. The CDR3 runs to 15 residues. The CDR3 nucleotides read TGTGCCAGCAGTGAGGGGGCGGGTACTAATGAAAAACTGTTTTTT. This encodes CASSEGAGTNEKLFF.

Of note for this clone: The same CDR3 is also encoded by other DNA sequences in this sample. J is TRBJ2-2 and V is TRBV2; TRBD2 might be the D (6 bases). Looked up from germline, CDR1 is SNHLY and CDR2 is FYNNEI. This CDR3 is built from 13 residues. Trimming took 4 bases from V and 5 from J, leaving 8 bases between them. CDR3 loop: CASSGRGTGELFF. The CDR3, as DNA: TGTGCCAGCAGTGGACGGGGGACCGGGGAGCTGTTTTTT.

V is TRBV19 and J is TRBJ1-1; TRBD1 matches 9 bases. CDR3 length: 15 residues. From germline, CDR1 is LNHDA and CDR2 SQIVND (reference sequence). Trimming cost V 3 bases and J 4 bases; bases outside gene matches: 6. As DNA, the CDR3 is TGTGCCAGTAGTATGAGGACAGGGGTAGCCACTGAAGCTTTCTTT. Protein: CASSMRTGVATEAFF.

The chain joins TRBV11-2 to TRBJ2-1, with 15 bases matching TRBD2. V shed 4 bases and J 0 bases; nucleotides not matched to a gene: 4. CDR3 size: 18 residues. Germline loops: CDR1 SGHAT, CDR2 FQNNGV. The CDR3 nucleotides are TGTGCCAGCAGCTCCGGGACTAGCGGGGGGAGCTCCTACAATGAGCAGTTCTTC. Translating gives CASSSGTSGGSSYNEQFF.

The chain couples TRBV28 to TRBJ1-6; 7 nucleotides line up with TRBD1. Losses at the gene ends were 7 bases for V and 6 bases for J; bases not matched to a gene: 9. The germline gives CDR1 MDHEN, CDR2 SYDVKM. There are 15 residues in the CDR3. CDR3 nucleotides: TGTGCCAGCAACGCCGAAGGGGGCGGTAATTCACCCCTCCACTTT. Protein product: CASNAEGGGNSPLHF.

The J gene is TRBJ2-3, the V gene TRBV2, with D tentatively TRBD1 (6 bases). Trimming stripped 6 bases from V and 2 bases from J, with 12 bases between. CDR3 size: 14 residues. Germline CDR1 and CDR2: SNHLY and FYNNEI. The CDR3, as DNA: TGTGCCAGCAGAGAGGACAGAACCACAGATACGCAGTATTTT. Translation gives CASREDRTTDTQYF.

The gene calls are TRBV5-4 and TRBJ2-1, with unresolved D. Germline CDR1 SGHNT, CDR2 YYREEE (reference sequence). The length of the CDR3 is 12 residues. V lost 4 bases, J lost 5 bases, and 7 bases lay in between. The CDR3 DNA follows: TGTGCCAGCAGCAAAGCAGACAATGAGCAGTTCTTC. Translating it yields CASSKADNEQFF.

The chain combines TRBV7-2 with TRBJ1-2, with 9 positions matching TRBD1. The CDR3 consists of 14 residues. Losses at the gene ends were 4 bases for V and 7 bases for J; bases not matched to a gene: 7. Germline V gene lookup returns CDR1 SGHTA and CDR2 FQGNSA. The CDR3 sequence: CASSSLTGGVGYTF. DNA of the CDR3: TGTGCCAGCAGCTCCCTCACAGGGGGCGTTGGCTACACCTTC.

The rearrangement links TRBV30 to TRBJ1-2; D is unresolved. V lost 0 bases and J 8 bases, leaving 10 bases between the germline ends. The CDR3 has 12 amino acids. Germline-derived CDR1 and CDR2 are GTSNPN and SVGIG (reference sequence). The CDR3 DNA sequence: TGTGCCTGGAGTGTACGATATTCGGGCTACACCTTC. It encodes CAWSVRYSGYTF. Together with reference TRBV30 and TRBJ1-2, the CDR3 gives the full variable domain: SQTIHQWPATLVQPVGSPLSLECTVEGTSNPNLYWYRQAAGRGLQLLFYSVGIGQISSEVPQNLSASRPQDRQFILSSKKLLLSDSGFYLCAWSVRYSGYTFGSGTRLTVV.

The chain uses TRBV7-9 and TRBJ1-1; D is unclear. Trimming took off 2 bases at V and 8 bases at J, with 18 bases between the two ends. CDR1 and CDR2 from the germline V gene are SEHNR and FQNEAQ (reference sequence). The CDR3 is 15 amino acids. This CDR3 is CASSLSDSPGVEAFF. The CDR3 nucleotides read TGTGCCAGCAGCTTATCTGATAGCCCCGGGGTAGAAGCTTTCTTT.

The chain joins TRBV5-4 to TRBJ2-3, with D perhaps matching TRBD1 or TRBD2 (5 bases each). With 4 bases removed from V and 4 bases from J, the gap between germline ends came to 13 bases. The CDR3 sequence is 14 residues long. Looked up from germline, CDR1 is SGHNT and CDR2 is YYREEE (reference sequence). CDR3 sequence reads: CASSPSPGPDTQYF. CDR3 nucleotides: TGTGCCAGCAGCCCAAGCCCGGGGCCAGATACGCAGTATTTT. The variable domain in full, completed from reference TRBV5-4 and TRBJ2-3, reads ETGVTQSPTHLIKTRGQQVTLRCSSQSGHNTVSWYQQALGQGPQFIFQYYREEENGRGNFPPRFSGLQFPNYSSELNVNALELDDSALYLCASSPSPGPDTQYFGPGTRLTVL.